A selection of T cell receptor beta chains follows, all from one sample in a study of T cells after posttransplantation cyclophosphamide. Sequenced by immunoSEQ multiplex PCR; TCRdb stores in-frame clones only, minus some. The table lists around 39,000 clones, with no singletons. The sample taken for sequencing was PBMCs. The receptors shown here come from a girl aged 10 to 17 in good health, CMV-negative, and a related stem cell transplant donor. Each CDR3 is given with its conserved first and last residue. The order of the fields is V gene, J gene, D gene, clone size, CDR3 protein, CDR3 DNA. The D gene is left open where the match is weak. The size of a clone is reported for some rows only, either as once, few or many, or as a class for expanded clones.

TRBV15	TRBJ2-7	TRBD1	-	CAASRDLGQAYEQYF	TGTGCCGCCAGCAGAGATTTGGGACAGGCCTACGAGCAGTACTTC
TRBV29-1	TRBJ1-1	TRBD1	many	CSVKGGQGGTEAFF	TGCAGCGTCAAAGGGGGACAGGGGGGCACTGAAGCTTTCTTT
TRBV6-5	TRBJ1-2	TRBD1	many	CASGTGLEFGYTF	TGTGCCAGCGGGACAGGGTTGGAGTTCGGCTACACCTTC
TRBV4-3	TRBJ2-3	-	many	CASSQEARSDTQYF	TGCGCCAGCAGCCAAGAAGCTAGGTCGGATACGCAGTATTTT
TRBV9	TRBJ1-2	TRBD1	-	CASTGTGSNYGYTF	TGTGCCAGCACCGGGACAGGTTCTAACTATGGCTACACCTTC
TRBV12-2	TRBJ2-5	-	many	CASRLRQETQYF	TGTGCAAGTCGCTTAAGACAGGAGACCCAGTACTTC
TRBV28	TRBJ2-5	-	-	CASSLSQGRGWETQYF	TGTGCCAGCAGTTTAAGTCAGGGCAGGGGATGGGAGACCCAGTACTTC
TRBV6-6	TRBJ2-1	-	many	CASSYRTLYNEQFF	TGTGCCAGCAGTTACCGGACACTCTACAATGAGCAGTTCTTC
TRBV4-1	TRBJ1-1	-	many	CASSPKLGQITEAFF	TGCGCCAGCAGCCCGAAACTTGGACAGATTACTGAAGCTTTCTTT
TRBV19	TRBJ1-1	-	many	CASSIPGAVRAFF	TGTGCCAGTAGTATCCCAGGGGCTGTACGTGCTTTCTTT
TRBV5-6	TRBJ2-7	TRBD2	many	CASSLVSGTTYEQYF	TGTGCCAGCAGCTTGGTGTCAGGGACTACCTACGAGCAGTACTTC
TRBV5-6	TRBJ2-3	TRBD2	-	CASSLVKREAKGVNTQYF	TGTGCCAGCAGCTTGGTAAAGCGGGAGGCGAAAGGGGTGAATACGCAGTATTTT
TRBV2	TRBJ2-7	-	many	CASTDSRGNEQYF	TGTGCCAGCACAGACTCAAGAGGGAACGAGCAGTACTTC
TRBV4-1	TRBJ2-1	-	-	CASSPPGFNEQFF	TGCGCCAGCAGCCCCCCGGGTTTCAATGAGCAGTTCTTC
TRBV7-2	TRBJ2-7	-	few	CASSSLYEQYF	TGTGCCAGCAGCTCCCTTTACGAGCAGTACTTC